The source of this T cell receptor (beta chain) is a study of CD8 T cells in Susac syndrome. Overall study: Treatment status at blood draw for the Susac syndrome patients was therapy-naive, corticosteroids, or intravenous immunoglobulin alone.

The study sequenced TCR beta in blood CD8+ and CD4+ T cells. RNA totalling about 0.5 to 1 ug underwent reverse transcription with random hexamers. The authors amplified TCR beta CDR3 across 54 Vbeta and 13 Jbeta using immunoSEQ multiplex PCR. TCRdb called the immunoSEQ multiplex PCR reads again in MiXCR, with one record for every CDR3 protein. This sample has hundreds of thousands of distinct CDR3 sequences; about 96% occur once, and the top ten carry around 0.1%. Note on this clonotype: As yet, its antigen is unknown.

Study observations and caveats: In Susac patients, clonal expansion was not detected in CD4+ cells.

Germline V gives CDR1 SQVTM, CDR2 ANQGSEA. The CDR3 sequence is 15 residues long. Trimming stripped 5 bases from V and 0 bases from J, with 17 bases between. The gene calls are TRBV29-1 and TRBJ2-7, with D possibly TRBD2 on 6 matching bases. This sequence was found in a human donor with Susac syndrome. Material: CD4+ T cells from PBMCs. The CDR3 nucleotides read TGCAGCGTTCCCGGGACTCTGGAGAGCTCCTACGAGCAGTACTTC. It specifies CSVPGTLESSYEQYF.